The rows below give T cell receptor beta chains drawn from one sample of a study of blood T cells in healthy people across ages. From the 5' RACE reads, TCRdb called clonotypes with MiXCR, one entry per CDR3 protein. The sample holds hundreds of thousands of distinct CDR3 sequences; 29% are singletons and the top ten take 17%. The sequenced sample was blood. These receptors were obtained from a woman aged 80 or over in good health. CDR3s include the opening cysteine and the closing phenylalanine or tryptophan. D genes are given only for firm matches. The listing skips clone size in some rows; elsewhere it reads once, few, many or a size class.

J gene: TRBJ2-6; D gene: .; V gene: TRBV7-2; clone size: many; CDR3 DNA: TGTGCCAGCAGCTTAGACGCAGGAAGCACCGGGGCCAACGTCCTGACTTTC; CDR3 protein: CASSLDAGSTGANVLTF
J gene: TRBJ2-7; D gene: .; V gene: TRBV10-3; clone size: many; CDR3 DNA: TGTGCCATCAGTGAGTCCCCGGTCGCCGAGCAGTACTTC; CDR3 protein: CAISESPVAEQYF
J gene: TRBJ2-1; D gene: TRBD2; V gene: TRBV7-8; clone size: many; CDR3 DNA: TGTGCCAGCAGGCTAGCGGGGGGGCCTGGTGAGCAGTTCTTC; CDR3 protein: CASRLAGGPGEQFF
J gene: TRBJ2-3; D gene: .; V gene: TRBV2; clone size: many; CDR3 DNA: TGTGCCAGCAGTGAGGGTGTTACGCAGTATTTT; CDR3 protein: CASSEGVTQYF
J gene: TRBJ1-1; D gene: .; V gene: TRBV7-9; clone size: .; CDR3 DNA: TGTGCCAGCAGCTTAGTCGGGGGGTTGGGCACTGAAGCTTTCTTT; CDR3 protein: CASSLVGGLGTEAFF
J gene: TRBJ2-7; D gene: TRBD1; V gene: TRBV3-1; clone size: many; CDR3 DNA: TGTGCCAGCAGCCATCTGTCTGCGGGACAGGGGGCCGACGAGCAGTACTTC; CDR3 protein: CASSHLSAGQGADEQYF
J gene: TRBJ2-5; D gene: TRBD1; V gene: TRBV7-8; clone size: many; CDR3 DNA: TGTGCCAGTACCCGGGACAGGCGCTTTGGAGAGACCCAGTACTTC; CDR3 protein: CASTRDRRFGETQYF
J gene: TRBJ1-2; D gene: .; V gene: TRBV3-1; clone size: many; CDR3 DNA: TGTGCCAGCAGCCGTAACGGCCTGAGCTATGGCTACACCTTC; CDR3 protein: CASSRNGLSYGYTF
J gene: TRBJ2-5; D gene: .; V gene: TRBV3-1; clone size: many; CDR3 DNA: TGTGCCAGCAGCCAAGATCTTCTACCCGGACCCCCCGAGACCCAGTACTTC; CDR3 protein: CASSQDLLPGPPETQYF
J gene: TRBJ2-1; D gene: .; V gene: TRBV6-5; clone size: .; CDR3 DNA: TGTGCCAGCAGTTATCAAGGGCCAAATGAGCAGTTCTTC; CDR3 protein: CASSYQGPNEQFF
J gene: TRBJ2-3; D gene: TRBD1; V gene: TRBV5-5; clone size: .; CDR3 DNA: TGTGCCAGCAGCGATTGGACAGGGTGGGAAGATACGCAGTATTTT; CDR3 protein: CASSDWTGWEDTQYF
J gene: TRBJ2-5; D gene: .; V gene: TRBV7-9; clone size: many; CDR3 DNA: TGTGCCAGCAGCTTGGGTTCGTTGCAGGGCGGAGAGACCCAGTACTTC; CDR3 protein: CASSLGSLQGGETQYF
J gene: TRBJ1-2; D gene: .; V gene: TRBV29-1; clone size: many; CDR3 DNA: TGCAGCGTTGTAGCTGGAGCTAACTATGGCTACACCTTC; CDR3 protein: CSVVAGANYGYTF
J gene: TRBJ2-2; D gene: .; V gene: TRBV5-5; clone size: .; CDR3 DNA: TGTGCCAGCAGCTCCGGACTGGGAAACACCGGGGAGCTGTTTTTT; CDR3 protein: CASSSGLGNTGELFF
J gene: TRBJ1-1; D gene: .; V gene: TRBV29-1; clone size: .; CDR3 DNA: TGCAGCGTTGATGGGGTGGGGTCGGGAGGATTGAACACTGAAGCTTTCTTT; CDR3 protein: CSVDGVGSGGLNTEAFF
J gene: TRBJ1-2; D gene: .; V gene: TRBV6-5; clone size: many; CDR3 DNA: TGTGCCAGCAGTTCCCCCTCCTCGGGATCGCCCACCTATGGCTACACCTTC; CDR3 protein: CASSSPSSGSPTYGYTF
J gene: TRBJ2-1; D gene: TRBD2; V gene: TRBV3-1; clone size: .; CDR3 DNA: TGTGCCAGCAGCCAACAACTAGCGGGGGAATACAATGAGCAGTTCTTC; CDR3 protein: CASSQQLAGEYNEQFF
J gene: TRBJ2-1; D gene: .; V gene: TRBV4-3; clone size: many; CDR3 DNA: TGCGCCAGCAGCTCCCAATTGCTAGACGGTGGCTCCTACAATGAGCAGTTCTTC; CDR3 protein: CASSSQLLDGGSYNEQFF
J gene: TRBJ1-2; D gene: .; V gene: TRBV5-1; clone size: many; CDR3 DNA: TGCGCCAGCAGACAAGGGCAGCAGTATGGCTACACCTTC; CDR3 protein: CASRQGQQYGYTF
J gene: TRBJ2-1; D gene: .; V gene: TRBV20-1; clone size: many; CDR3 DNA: TGCAGTGCTACAATCTACAATGAGCAGTTCTTC; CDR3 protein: CSATIYNEQFF
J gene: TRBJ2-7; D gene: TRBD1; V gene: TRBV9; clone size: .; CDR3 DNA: TGTGCCAGCAGCGTGAGGGACAGCTCCTACGAGCAGTACTTC; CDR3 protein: CASSVRDSSYEQYF
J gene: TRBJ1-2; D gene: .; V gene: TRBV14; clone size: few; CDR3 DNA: TGTGCCAGCAGCCAAGTAGCCGGGAGTAACTATGGCTACACCTTC; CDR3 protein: CASSQVAGSNYGYTF
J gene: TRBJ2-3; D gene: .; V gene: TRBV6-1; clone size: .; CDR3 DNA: TGTGCCAGCATCTACAGGATGGCAGATACGCAGTATTTT; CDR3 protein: CASIYRMADTQYF
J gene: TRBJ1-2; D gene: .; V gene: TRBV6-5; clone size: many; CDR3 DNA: TGTGCCAGCAGTGCCTCCGGGGGCCACGACGGCTACACCTTC; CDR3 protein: CASSASGGHDGYTF
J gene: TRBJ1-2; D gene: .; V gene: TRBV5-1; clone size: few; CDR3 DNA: TGCGCCAGCAACGAAAAACCAGGCTCCTATGGCTACACCTTC; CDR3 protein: CASNEKPGSYGYTF
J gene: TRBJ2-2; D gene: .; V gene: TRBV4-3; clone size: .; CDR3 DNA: TGCGCCAGCAGCCAAGATTTGAACTTGGCGGTACCGGGCGCCGGGGAGCTGTTTTTT; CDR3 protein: CASSQDLNLAVPGAGELFF
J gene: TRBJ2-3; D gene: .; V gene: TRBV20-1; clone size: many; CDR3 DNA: TGCAGTGCAACCGGGACCCAGGCGGATACGCAGTATTTT; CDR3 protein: CSATGTQADTQYF
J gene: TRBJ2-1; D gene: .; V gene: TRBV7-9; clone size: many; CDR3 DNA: TGTGCCAGCAGCGGGGTCGGGGAAAACTACAATGAGCAGTTCTTC; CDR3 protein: CASSGVGENYNEQFF
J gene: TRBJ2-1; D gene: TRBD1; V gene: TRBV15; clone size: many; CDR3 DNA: TGTGCCACCAGGGAGGCGGGACAGGGGGCTCTGAGATCCTACAATGAGCAGTTCTTC; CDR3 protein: CATREAGQGALRSYNEQFF
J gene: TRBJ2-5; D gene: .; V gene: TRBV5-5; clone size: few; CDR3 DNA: TGTGCCAGCAGCTGGGCGACGGGACTTCAAGAGACCCAGTACTTC; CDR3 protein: CASSWATGLQETQYF